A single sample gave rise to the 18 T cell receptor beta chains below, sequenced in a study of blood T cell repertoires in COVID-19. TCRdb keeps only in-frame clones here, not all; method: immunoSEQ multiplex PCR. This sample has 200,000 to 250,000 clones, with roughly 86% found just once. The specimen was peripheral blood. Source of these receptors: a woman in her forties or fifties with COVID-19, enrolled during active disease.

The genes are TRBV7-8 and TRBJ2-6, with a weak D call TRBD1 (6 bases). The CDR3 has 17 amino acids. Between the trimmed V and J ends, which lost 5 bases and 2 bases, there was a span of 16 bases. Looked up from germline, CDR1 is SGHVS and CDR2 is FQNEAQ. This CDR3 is CASSPAPRGAGANVLTF. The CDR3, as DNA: TGTGCCAGCAGCCCGGCGCCCAGGGGAGCTGGGGCCAACGTCCTGACTTTC.

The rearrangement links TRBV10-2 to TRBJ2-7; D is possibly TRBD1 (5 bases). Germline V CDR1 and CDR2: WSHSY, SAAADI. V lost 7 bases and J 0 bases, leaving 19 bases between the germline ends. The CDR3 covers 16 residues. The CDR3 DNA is TGCGCCAGCACCCTCTCCTGGGGCAGCTACTCCTACGAGCAGTACTTC. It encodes CASTLSWGSYSYEQYF.

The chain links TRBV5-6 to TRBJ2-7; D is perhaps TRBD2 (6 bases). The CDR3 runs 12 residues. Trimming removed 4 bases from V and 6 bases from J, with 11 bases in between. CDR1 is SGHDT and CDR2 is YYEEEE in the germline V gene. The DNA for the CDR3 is TGTGCCAGCAGCGTGGGACTGCGCGAGCAGTACGTC. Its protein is CASSVGLREQYV.

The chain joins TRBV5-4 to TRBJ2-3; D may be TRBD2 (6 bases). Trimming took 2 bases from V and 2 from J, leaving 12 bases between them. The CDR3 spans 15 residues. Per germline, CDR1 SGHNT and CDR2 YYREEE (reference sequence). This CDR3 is CASSFLAVSTDTQYF. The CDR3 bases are TGTGCCAGCAGCTTCTTAGCGGTATCCACAGATACGCAGTATTTT.

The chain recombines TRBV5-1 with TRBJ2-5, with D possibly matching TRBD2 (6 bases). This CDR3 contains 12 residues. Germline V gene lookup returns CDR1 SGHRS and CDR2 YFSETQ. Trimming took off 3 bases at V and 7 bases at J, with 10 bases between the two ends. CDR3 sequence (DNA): TGCGCCAGCAGCTCGGGACTGACGACCCAGTACTTC. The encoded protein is CASSSGLTTQYF.

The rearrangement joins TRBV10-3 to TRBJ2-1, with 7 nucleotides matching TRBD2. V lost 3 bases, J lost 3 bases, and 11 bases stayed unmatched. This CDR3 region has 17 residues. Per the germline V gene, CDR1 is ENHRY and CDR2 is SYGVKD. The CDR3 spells CAISDPGLSGDYNEQFF. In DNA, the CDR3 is TGTGCCATCAGTGACCCGGGCCTAAGCGGGGACTACAATGAGCAGTTCTTC.

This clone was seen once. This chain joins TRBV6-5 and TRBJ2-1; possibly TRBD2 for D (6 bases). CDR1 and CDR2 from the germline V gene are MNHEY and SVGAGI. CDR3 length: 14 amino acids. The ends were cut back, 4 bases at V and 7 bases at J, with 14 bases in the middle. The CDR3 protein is CASSLRGTSNEQFF. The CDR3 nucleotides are TGTGCCAGCAGTTTACGGGGGACCTCTAATGAGCAGTTCTTC.

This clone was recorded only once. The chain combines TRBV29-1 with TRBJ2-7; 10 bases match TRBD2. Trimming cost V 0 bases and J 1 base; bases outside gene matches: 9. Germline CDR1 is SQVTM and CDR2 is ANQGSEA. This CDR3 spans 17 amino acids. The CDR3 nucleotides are TGCAGCGTTGAAGATACGGCTAGCGGGGGTGATTCCTACGAGCAGTACTTC. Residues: CSVEDTASGGDSYEQYF.

The CDR3, as DNA: TGTGCCAGCAGTTTATATAGGGGTGGGCAGCCCCAGCATTTT. It encodes CASSLYRGGQPQHF. The rearrangement links TRBV27 to TRBJ1-5; D may be TRBD1 (5 bases). Trimming removed 1 base at V and 7 bases at J, with 11 bases between. This CDR3 contains 14 residues. The germline gives CDR1 MNHEY, CDR2 SMNVEV (reference sequence).

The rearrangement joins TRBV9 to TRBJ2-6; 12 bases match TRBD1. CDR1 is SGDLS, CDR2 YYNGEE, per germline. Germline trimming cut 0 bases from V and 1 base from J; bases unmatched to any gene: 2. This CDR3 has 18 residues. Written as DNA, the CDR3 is TGTGCCAGCAGCGTAGGGGGACAGGGGGCTTCTGGGGCCAACGTCCTGACTTTC. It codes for CASSVGGQGASGANVLTF.

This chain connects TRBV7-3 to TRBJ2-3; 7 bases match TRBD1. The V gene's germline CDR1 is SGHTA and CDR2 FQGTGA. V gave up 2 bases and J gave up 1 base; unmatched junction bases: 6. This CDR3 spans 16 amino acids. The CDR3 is CASSLFQGVGTDTQYF. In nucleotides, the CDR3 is TGTGCCAGCAGCTTATTTCAGGGGGTTGGCACAGATACGCAGTATTTT.

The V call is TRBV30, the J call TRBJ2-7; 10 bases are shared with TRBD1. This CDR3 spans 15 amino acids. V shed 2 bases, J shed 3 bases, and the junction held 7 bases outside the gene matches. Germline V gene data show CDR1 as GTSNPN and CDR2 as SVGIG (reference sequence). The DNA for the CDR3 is TGTGCCTGGAGTTCCGGGACAGGGGCGCTCTACGAGCAGTACGTC. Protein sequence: CAWSSGTGALYEQYV.

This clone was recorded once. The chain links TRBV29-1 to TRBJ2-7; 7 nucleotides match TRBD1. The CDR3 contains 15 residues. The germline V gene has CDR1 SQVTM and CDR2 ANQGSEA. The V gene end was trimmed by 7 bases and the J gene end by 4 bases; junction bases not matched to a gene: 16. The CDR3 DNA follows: TGCAGCGCCAGGGACAGCCTCCACCTCAATTACGAGCAGTACTTC. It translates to CSARDSLHLNYEQYF.

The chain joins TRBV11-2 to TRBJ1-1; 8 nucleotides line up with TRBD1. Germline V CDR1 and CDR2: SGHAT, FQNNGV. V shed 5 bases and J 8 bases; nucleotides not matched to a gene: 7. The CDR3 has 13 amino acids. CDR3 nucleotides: TGTGCCAGCAGCCCAAGATGGACAGGGGAAGCTTTCTTT. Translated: CASSPRWTGEAFF.

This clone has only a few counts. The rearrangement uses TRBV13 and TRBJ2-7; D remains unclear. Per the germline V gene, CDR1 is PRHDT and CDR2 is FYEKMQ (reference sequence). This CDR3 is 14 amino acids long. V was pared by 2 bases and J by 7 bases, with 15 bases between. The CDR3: CASSLRSIQREQYF. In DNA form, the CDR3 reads TGTGCCAGCAGCTTACGAAGTATCCAACGGGAGCAGTACTTC.

The CDR3 sequence: CSASLAKNQPQHF. The CDR3 coding sequence is TGCAGTGCTAGTCTAGCGAAGAATCAGCCCCAGCATTTT. The rearrangement links TRBV20-1 to TRBJ1-5; no clear D gene. Between the trimmed V and J ends, which lost 3 bases and 4 bases, there was a span of 10 bases. CDR3 length: 13 residues. Germline lookup yields CDR1 DFQATT and CDR2 SNEGSKA (reference sequence).

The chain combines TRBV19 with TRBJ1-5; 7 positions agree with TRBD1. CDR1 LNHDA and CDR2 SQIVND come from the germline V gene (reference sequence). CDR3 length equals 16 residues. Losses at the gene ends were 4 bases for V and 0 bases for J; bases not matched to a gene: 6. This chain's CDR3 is CASSTQGQYSNQPQHF. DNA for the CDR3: TGTGCCAGTAGTACCCAGGGACAGTATAGCAATCAGCCCCAGCATTTT.

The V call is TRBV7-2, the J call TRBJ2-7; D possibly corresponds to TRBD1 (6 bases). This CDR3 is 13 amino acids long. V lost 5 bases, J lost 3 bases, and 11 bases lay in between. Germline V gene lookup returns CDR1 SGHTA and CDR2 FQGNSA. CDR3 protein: CASSPGQIYEQYF. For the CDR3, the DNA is TGTGCCAGCAGCCCTGGACAGATCTACGAGCAGTACTTC.